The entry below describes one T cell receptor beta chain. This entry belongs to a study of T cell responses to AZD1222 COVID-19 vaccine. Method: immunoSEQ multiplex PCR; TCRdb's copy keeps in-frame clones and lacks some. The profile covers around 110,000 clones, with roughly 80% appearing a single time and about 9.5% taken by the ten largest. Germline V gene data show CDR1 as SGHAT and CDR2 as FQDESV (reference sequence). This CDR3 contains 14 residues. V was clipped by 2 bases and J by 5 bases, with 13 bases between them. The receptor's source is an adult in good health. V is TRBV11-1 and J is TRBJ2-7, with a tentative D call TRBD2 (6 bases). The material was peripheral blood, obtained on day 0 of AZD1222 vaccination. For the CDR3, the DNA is TGTGCCAGCAGCTTAAATTCGGGAGTCAACGAGCAGTACTTC. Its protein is CASSLNSGVNEQYF.